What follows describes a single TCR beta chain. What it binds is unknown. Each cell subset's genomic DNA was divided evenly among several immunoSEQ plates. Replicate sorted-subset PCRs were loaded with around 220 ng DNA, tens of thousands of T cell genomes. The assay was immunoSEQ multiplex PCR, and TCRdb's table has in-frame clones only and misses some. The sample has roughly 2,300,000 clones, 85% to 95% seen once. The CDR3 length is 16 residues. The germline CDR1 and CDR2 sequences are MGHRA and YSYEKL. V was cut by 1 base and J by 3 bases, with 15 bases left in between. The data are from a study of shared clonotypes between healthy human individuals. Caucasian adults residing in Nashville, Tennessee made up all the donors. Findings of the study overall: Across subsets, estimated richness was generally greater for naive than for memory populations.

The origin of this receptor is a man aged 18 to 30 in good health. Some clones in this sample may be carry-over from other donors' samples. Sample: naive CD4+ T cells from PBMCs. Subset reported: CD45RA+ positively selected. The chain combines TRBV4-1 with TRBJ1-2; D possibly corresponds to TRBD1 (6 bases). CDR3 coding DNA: TGCGCCAGCAGCCAAGTTATAGGGGGTGCAGACTATGGCTACACCTTC. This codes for CASSQVIGGADYGYTF.